The clone carrying this T cell receptor (beta chain) has just a few counts. The antigen remains unidentified. TCRdb re-called the 5' RACE reads with MiXCR, one entry per CDR3 protein. Counted here are 380,000 or so distinct CDR3 sequences, roughly 22% occurring once; the ten biggest clones make up around 13%. V lost 2 bases to trimming and J lost 4 bases; unmatched junction nucleotides: 5. The CDR3 sequence is 15 residues long. This entry belongs to a study of CD8 T cells in ankylosing spondylitis. Notes on the study in general: Reportedly, matched ankylosing spondylitis synovial fluid was significantly enriched for disease-linked clones. Earlier reports found some motif variants in synovial fluid and blood in reactive arthritis. Disease-linked clones bore a CD8+ phenotype, appearing relatively rarely in peripheral blood. One TCR beta motif, made up of seven to nine highly homologous variants, appeared characteristic of ankylosing spondylitis blood.

The origin of this receptor is a male donor with ankylosing spondylitis or in good health (not recorded which). The source material was blood, either unsorted or a sorted T cell fraction (not recorded which). The chain is built from TRBV12-3 or TRBV12-4 and TRBJ2-1; 7 nucleotides match TRBD1. This CDR3 reads CASSLIDREYNEQFF. The CDR3 DNA sequence: TGTGCCAGCAGTTTAATTGACAGGGAGTACAATGAGCAGTTCTTC.